These T cell receptor beta chains were read from a single sample in a study of cytomegalovirus exposure and HLA in healthy donors. Repertoires were generated with immunoSEQ multiplex PCR, while TCRdb's copy carries only in-frame clones and drops some. Counted here are under 200,000 clones, around 68% occurring once; the ten biggest clones make up around 3%. Sequencing input: PBMCs. All receptors come from a middle-aged man in good health and CMV-seronegative. CDR3s include the opening cysteine and the closing phenylalanine or tryptophan. D genes are given only for firm matches. Some rows mark clone size as missing; the rest say once, few, many or name a class of expanded clone.

CDR3,DNA,J,D,V,size
CAWADQETQYF,TGTGCCTGGGCGGACCAAGAGACCCAGTACTTC,TRBJ2-5,-,TRBV30,few
CASSLTGPTYEQYF,TGTGCCAGCAGCTTAACAGGGCCAACCTACGAGCAGTACTTC,TRBJ2-7,-,TRBV7-2,few
CASSQEGQYLTDTQYF,TGTGCCAGCAGCCAAGAGGGACAGTACCTCACAGATACGCAGTATTTT,TRBJ2-3,TRBD1,TRBV4-2,-
CASSSPGITYNEQFF,TGTGCCAGCAGTTCCCCAGGGATCACCTACAATGAGCAGTTCTTC,TRBJ2-1,-,TRBV6-5,-
CSVEDPRGRLDTQYF,TGCAGCGTTGAAGATCCCAGGGGGCGCCTAGATACGCAGTATTTT,TRBJ2-3,TRBD1,TRBV29-1,few
CASSQRRDRDNSPLHF,TGTGCCAGCAGCCAACGGCGGGACAGGGATAATTCACCCCTCCACTTT,TRBJ1-6,TRBD1,TRBV14,-
CASTSLNTGELFF,TGTGCCAGCACGTCACTGAACACCGGGGAGCTGTTTTTT,TRBJ2-2,-,TRBV2,few
CASSFLARVDEQFF,TGCGCCAGCAGTTTCTTGGCCAGGGTCGATGAGCAGTTCTTC,TRBJ2-1,-,TRBV10-2,-
CASSHWLAGEAGELFF,TGTGCCAGCAGCCACTGGCTAGCGGGAGAGGCCGGGGAGCTGTTTTTT,TRBJ2-2,TRBD2,TRBV5-8,-
CSVGQTGGDGYTF,TGCAGCGTTGGCCAGACAGGGGGCGATGGCTACACCTTC,TRBJ1-2,TRBD1,TRBV29-1,-
CASSLWWEGEAFF,TGTGCCAGCAGCTTATGGTGGGAGGGTGAAGCTTTCTTT,TRBJ1-1,-,TRBV11-2,few
CASSQDRFSGSAYNEQFF,TGCGCCAGCAGCCAAGATCGTTTCAGCGGGAGTGCCTACAATGAGCAGTTCTTC,TRBJ2-1,TRBD2,TRBV4-3,few
CASSFTWTGRDNEQFF,TGTGCCAGCAGTTTTACATGGACAGGGAGGGACAATGAGCAGTTCTTC,TRBJ2-1,-,TRBV28,-
CASKVASGPQETQYF,TGTGCCAGCAAGGTGGCTAGCGGGCCTCAAGAGACCCAGTACTTC,TRBJ2-5,TRBD2,TRBV6-1,-
CAISERDEQYF,TGTGCCATCAGTGAGAGAGACGAGCAGTACTTC,TRBJ2-7,-,TRBV10-3,few
CASSDLRGQDEQYF,TGTGCCAGCAGTGATCTAAGGGGGCAGGACGAGCAGTACTTC,TRBJ2-7,TRBD1,TRBV6-1,-
CASGTTPTYEQYF,TGTGCCAGCGGAACGACACCAACCTACGAGCAGTACTTC,TRBJ2-7,-,TRBV27,few
CSVGYSSYEQYF,TGCAGCGTAGGTTACAGCTCCTACGAGCAGTACTTC,TRBJ2-7,-,TRBV29-1,-
CASSTATRGDSPLHF,TGTGCCAGTAGTACCGCCACCAGGGGCGATTCACCCCTCCACTTT,TRBJ1-6,-,TRBV19,few
CASSPKTGVDYGYTF,TGTGCCAGCAGCCCGAAGACAGGGGTAGACTATGGCTACACCTTC,TRBJ1-2,TRBD1,TRBV7-8,-
CASSQIGGTGFYEQYF,TGCGCCAGCAGCCAGATTGGGGGGACTGGTTTCTACGAGCAGTACTTC,TRBJ2-7,-,TRBV4-1,-
CASSWTVILNSPLHF,TGCGCCAGCAGCTGGACAGTCATCCTTAATTCACCCCTCCACTTT,TRBJ1-6,-,TRBV5-1,-
CASSLPLGPPREEKLFF,TGTGCCAGCAGCTTGCCCCTCGGTCCGCCCCGGGAGGAAAAACTGTTTTTT,TRBJ1-4,-,TRBV5-5,few
CASTGGFVYNEQFF,TGTGCCAGCACAGGTGGGTTTGTCTACAATGAGCAGTTCTTC,TRBJ2-1,-,TRBV6-5,-
CSSSVGAGQPQHF,TGTTCCAGCAGCGTGGGGGCCGGTCAGCCCCAGCATTTT,TRBJ1-5,-,TRBV7-9,-
CASRLEEMSGETQYF,TGTGCCAGCAGGCTCGAGGAAATGTCAGGGGAGACCCAGTACTTC,TRBJ2-5,-,TRBV2,few
CASSAGGRGTEAFF,TGTGCCAGCAGCGCCGGGGGGAGGGGAACTGAAGCTTTCTTT,TRBJ1-1,-,TRBV7-6,-
CSAPGGYEQYF,TGCAGTGCCCCGGGGGGGTACGAGCAGTACTTC,TRBJ2-7,TRBD2,TRBV20-1,-
CASSTLAAMGEQYF,TGTGCCAGTAGTACGCTAGCTGCCATGGGTGAGCAGTACTTC,TRBJ2-7,-,TRBV19,few
CASRFRHRGTGELFF,TGTGCCAGCAGGTTTCGTCACAGGGGCACCGGGGAGCTGTTTTTT,TRBJ2-2,TRBD1,TRBV6-5,-
CASSTDRAEQYF,TGTGCCAGCAGTACGGACAGGGCCGAGCAGTACTTC,TRBJ2-7,TRBD1,TRBV28,-
CASSTTDRGLDTQYF,TGTGCCAGTAGTACCACAGACAGGGGGCTGGATACGCAGTATTTT,TRBJ2-3,TRBD1,TRBV19,-
CAWSVGGTGSYEQYF,TGTGCCTGGAGTGTAGGCGGGACAGGGTCCTACGAGCAGTACTTC,TRBJ2-7,TRBD1,TRBV30,-
CASSYGRGSSYEQYF,TGTGCCAGCAGTTACGGCCGGGGAAGCTCCTACGAGCAGTACTTC,TRBJ2-7,-,TRBV6-6,-
CAWSVRTGNAYEQYF,TGTGCCTGGAGTGTCAGGACAGGGAATGCCTACGAGCAGTACTTC,TRBJ2-7,TRBD1,TRBV30,-
CSVVDRAYTGELFF,TGCAGCGTTGTGGACAGGGCTTACACCGGGGAGCTGTTTTTT,TRBJ2-2,TRBD1,TRBV29-1,few
CASSLVTAIGETQYF,TGTGCCAGCAGCTTAGTGACAGCTATAGGGGAGACCCAGTACTTC,TRBJ2-5,-,TRBV7-7,-
CASSARWGGSNTGELFF,TGTGCCAGCAGCGCTCGATGGGGAGGGTCGAACACCGGGGAGCTGTTTTTT,TRBJ2-2,TRBD2,TRBV9,-
CASTSDPGGTDTQYF,TGCGCCAGCACCTCCGACCCAGGGGGCACAGATACGCAGTATTTT,TRBJ2-3,-,TRBV5-1,-
CASSYGLAEGGEQFF,TGTGCCAGCAGCTACGGACTAGCGGAGGGGGGTGAGCAGTTCTTC,TRBJ2-1,TRBD2,TRBV7-2,few
CASSVGGDDTEAFF,TGTGCCAGCAGCGTGGGGGGGGACGACACTGAAGCTTTCTTT,TRBJ1-1,-,TRBV9,-
CASSQGGSRQETQYF,TGTGCCAGCAGCCAAGGCGGTAGCCGGCAAGAGACCCAGTACTTC,TRBJ2-5,-,TRBV11-2,-
CASSAYRGEETQYF,TGTGCCAGCAGTGCCTACAGGGGAGAAGAGACCCAGTACTTC,TRBJ2-5,TRBD1,TRBV28,-
CASSQFLMSSYEQYF,TGCGCCAGCAGCCAATTTCTCATGAGCTCCTACGAGCAGTACTTC,TRBJ2-7,-,TRBV4-1,-
CASSPPGVGREQFF,TGTGCCAGCAGTCCTCCCGGAGTGGGGCGCGAGCAGTTCTTC,TRBJ2-1,-,TRBV6-5,-
CASSGQGAGSPLHF,TGTGCCAGTAGTGGCCAGGGGGCTGGCTCACCCCTCCACTTT,TRBJ1-6,TRBD1,TRBV19,-
CASSYLQYYEQYF,TGTGCCAGCAGTTACTTACAGTACTACGAGCAGTACTTC,TRBJ2-7,-,TRBV6-5,-
CASTREGAGGPTRYF,TGTGCCAGCACCCGCGAGGGAGCGGGAGGGCCAACCCGATACTTC,TRBJ2-7,TRBD2,TRBV6-1,-
CASSETSGNTGELFF,TGTGCCAGCAGTGAGACTAGCGGGAACACCGGGGAGCTGTTTTTT,TRBJ2-2,TRBD2,TRBV6-4,few
CASSLASGGTGELFF,TGTGCCAGCAGCTTAGCTAGCGGGGGAACCGGGGAGCTGTTTTTT,TRBJ2-2,TRBD2,TRBV5-8,-
CASSHLGTSEADTQYF,TGTGCCAGCAGCCACCTCGGGACTAGCGAAGCAGATACGCAGTATTTT,TRBJ2-3,TRBD2,TRBV4-2,-
CASSHGGDEQYF,TGTGCCAGCAGCCATGGAGGGGACGAGCAGTACTTC,TRBJ2-7,-,TRBV4-2,-
CATLMGKMNTEAFF,TGTGCCACCCTAATGGGCAAGATGAACACTGAAGCTTTCTTT,TRBJ1-1,-,TRBV2,few
CASSFPVAGGPANEQFF,TGTGCCAGCAGCTTTCCCGTAGCGGGAGGGCCGGCCAATGAGCAGTTCTTC,TRBJ2-1,TRBD2,TRBV5-4,-
CASSFSAGQGNTEAFF,TGTGCCAGCAGCTTCTCTGCTGGACAGGGGAACACTGAAGCTTTCTTT,TRBJ1-1,TRBD1,TRBV7-6,-
CASSLNFYEQFF,TGTGCCAGCAGCTTAAACTTCTATGAGCAGTTCTTC,TRBJ2-1,-,TRBV7-6,-
CASSEQGTGVYEQYF,TGTGCCAGCAGTGAACAAGGGACAGGGGTGTACGAGCAGTACTTC,TRBJ2-7,TRBD1,TRBV6-1,-
CASSGRGQGAQDEQFF,TGTGCCAGCAGCGGGCGCGGGCAGGGGGCTCAGGATGAGCAGTTCTTC,TRBJ2-1,TRBD1,TRBV7-9,once
CASSLYSHQPQHF,TGTGCCAGCAGCTTGTATTCTCATCAGCCCCAGCATTTT,TRBJ1-5,-,TRBV5-6,-